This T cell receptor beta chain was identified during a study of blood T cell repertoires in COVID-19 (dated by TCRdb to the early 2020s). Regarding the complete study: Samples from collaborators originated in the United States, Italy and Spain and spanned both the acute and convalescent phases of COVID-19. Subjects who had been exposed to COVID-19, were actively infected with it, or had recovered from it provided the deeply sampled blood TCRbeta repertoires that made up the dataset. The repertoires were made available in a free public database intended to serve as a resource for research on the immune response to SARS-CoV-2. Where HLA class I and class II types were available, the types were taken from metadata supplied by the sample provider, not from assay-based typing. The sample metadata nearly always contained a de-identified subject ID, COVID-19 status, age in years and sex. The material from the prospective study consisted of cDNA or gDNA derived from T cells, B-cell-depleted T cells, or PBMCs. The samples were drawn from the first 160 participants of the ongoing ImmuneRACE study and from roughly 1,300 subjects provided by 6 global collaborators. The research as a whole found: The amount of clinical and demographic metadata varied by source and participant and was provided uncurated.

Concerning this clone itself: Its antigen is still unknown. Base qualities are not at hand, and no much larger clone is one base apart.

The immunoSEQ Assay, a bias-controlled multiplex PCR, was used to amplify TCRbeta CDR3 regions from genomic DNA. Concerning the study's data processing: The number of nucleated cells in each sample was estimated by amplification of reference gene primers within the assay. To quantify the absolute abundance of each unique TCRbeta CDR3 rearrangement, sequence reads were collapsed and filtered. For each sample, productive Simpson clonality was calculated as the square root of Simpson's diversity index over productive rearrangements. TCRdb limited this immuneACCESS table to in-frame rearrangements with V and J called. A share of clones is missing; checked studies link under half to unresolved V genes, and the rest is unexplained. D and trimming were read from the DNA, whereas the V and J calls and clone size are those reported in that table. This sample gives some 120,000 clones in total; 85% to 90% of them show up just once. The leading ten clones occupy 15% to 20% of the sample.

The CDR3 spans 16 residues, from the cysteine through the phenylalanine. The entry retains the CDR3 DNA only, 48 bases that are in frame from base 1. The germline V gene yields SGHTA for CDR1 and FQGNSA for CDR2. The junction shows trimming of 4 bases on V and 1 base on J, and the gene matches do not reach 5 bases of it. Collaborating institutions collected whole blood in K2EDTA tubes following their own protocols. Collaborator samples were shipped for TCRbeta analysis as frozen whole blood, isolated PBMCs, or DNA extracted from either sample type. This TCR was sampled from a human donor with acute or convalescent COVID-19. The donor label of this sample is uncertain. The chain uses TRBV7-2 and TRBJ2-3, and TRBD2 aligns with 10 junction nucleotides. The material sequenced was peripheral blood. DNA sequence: TGTGCCAGCAGCTACCGACTAGCGGGTCGCACAGATACGCAGTATTTT. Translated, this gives CASSYRLAGRTDTQYF. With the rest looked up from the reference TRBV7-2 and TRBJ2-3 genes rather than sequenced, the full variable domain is GAGVSQSPSNKVTEKGKDVELRCDPISGHTALYWYRQSLGQGLEFLIYFQGNSAPDKSGLPSDRFSAERTGGSVSTLTIQRTQQEDSAVYLCASSYRLAGRTDTQYFGPGTRLTVL.